Detailed here is one T cell receptor (beta chain). Its antigen remains unknown. The sample comes from a study of CD8 T cells in Susac syndrome. Study-wide points: As the study acknowledged, the number of individuals who were part of its TCR sequencing and HLA analysis was relatively small.

The germline gives CDR1 LNHDA, CDR2 SQIVND (reference sequence). The CDR3 is made up of 13 amino acids. Trimming cost V 3 bases and J 13 bases, with 13 bases left between them. Treatment-naive patients with stable or active relapsing-remitting disease were the multiple sclerosis controls. TEMRA cells were FACS-enriched, and CD8+ and CD4+ T cells were isolated negatively. It was with random hexamers that about 0.45 to 1 ug RNA was reverse transcribed. An immunoSEQ multiplex PCR amplified TCR beta CDR3 over 54 Vbeta and 13 Jbeta. TCRdb passed the immunoSEQ multiplex PCR reads through MiXCR, listing each CDR3 protein once. The sample lists 170,000 or so distinct CDR3 sequences, 90% to 95% occurring once.

The V and J genes are TRBV19 and TRBJ1-6; D unclear. The source is a human donor with multiple sclerosis. The source material was CD8+ T cells from PBMCs. The CDR3 reads CASSIGFGSPLHF. DNA of the CDR3: TGTGCCAGTAGTATTGGGTTCGGGTCTCCCCTCCACTTT.